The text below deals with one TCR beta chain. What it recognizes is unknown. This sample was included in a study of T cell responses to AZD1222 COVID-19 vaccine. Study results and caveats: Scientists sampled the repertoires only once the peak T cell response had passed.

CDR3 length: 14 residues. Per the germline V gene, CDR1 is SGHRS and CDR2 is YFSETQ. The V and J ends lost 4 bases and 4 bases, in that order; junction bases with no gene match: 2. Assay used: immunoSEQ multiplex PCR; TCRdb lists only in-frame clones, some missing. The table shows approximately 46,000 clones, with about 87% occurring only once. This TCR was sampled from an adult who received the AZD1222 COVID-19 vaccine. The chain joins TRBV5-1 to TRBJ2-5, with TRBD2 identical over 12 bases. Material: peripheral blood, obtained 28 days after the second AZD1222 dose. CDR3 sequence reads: CASSTGLAGETQYF. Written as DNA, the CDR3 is TGCGCCAGCAGCACGGGACTAGCGGGAGAGACCCAGTACTTC.